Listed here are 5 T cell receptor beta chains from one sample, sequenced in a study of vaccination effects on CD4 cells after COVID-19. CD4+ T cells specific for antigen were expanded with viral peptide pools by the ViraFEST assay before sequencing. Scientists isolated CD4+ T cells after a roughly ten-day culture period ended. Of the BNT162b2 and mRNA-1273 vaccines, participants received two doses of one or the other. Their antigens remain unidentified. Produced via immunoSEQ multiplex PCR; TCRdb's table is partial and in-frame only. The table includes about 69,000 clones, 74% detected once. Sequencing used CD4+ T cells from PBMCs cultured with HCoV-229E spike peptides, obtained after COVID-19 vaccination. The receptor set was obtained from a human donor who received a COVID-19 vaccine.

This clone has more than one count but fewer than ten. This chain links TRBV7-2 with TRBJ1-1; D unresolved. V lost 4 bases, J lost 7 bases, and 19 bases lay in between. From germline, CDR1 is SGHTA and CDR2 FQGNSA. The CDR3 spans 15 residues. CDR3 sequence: CASSSIRGLRSEAFF. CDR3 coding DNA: TGTGCCAGCAGCTCGATCAGAGGACTGAGGAGTGAAGCTTTCTTT.

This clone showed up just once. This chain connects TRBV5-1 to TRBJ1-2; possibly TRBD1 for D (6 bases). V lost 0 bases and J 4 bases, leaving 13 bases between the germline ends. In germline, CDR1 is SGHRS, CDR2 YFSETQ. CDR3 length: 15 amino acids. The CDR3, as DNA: TGCGCCAGCAGCTTGGGGGACACCTTCGGCTATGGCTACACCTTC. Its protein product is CASSLGDTFGYGYTF.

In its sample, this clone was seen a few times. CDR3 sequence (DNA): TGTGCCAGCAGTTTGTCAAACCCTTCCCCTGGAGATACGCAGTATTTT. This encodes CASSLSNPSPGDTQYF. This chain joins TRBV27 and TRBJ2-3; D is uncertain. The CDR3 extends over 16 amino acids. The V gene's germline CDR1 is MNHEY and CDR2 SMNVEV (reference sequence). The ends were cut back, 3 bases at V and 5 bases at J, with 18 bases in the middle.

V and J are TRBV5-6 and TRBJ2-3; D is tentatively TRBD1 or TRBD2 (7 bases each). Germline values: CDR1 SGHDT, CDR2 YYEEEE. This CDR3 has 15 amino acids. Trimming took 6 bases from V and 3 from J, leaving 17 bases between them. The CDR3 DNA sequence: TGTGCCAGCAACCCGACAGGGCGGGGGACAGATACGCAGTATTTT. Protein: CASNPTGRGTDTQYF.

The chain's CDR3 is CASSLDSTNEKLFF. The CDR3, as DNA: TGCGCCAGCAGCCTGGACAGCACCAATGAAAAACTGTTTTTT. The chain carries TRBV5-1 and TRBJ1-4, with D perhaps matching TRBD1 (6 bases). The length of the CDR3 is 14 residues. The V and J ends lost 4 bases and 5 bases respectively, with 12 bases between them. CDR1 is SGHRS, CDR2 YFSETQ, per germline.